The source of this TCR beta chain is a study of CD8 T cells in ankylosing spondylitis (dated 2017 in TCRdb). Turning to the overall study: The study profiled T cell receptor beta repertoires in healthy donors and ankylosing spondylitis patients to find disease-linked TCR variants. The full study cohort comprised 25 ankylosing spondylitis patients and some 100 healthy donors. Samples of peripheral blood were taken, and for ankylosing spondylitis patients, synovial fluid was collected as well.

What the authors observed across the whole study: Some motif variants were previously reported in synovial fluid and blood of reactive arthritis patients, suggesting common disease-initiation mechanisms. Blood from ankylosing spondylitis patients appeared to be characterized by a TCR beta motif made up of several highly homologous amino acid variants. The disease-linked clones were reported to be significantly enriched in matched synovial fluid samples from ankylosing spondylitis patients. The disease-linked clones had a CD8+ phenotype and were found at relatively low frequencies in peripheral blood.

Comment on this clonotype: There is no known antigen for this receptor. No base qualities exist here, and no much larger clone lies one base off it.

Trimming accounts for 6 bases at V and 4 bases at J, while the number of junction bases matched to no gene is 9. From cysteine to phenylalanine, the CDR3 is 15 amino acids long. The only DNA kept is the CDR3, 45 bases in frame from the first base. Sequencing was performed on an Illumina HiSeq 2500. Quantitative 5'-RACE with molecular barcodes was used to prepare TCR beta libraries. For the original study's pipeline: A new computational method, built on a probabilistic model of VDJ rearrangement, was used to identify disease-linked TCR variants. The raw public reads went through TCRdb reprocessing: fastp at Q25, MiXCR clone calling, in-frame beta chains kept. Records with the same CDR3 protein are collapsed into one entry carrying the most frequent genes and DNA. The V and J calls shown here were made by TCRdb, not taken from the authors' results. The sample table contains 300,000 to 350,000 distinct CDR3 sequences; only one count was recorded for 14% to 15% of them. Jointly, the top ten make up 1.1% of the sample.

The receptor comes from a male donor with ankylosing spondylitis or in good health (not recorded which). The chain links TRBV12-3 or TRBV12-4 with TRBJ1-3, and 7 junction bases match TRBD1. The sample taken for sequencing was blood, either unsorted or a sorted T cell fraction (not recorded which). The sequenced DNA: TGTGCCAGCAGCTTAAGCCTGGGACAGGGAAACACCATATATTTT. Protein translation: CASSLSLGQGNTIYF.